A single T cell receptor beta chain is shown here with its context. The sample belongs to a study of blood T cell repertoires in COVID-19. Overall study context: The cDNA or gDNA used as material had been derived from T cells, B-cell-depleted T cells, or PBMCs.

The germline CDR1 and CDR2 sequences are SEHNR and FQNEAQ (reference sequence). The ends lost 4 bases at V and 6 bases at J; junction bases unmatched: 1. This CDR3 comprises 14 residues. In the authors' methods: Estimated nucleated cell counts came from reference gene primer amplification. Assay: immunoSEQ multiplex PCR; the TCRdb copy retains only in-frame clones and omits some. The V and J calls and clone size are taken from that table; D and trimming were inferred from the DNA. Here the sample spans 150,000 or so clones, roughly nine tenths being singletons. Two negative PCRs, clearance, or symptom resolution had been documented for recovered Cohort 3 donors.

The clonotype was recovered from a woman between 50 and 59 years old who had recovered from COVID-19. Sample: PBMCs or T cells enriched from blood (not recorded which). The rearrangement uses TRBV7-9 and TRBJ1-4; 11 bases fit TRBD1. The CDR3 DNA follows: TGTGCCAGCAGCTGGGGACAGGGGGATGAAAAACTGTTTTTT. Its protein product is CASSWGQGDEKLFF.